The clone carrying this T cell receptor beta chain was found many times. Its specificity is not known. These data come from a study of T-cell memory formation after mild COVID-19. Background on the study: Each donor largely had its own TCR clusters. Study results and limitations: Proof of SARS-CoV-2 specificity was absent for the second-wave clones that crested on day 37.

Trimming removed 3 bases from V and 14 bases from J; junction bases left unmatched: 4. Germline V gives CDR1 MGHRA, CDR2 YSYEKL. This CDR3 region has 11 residues. TCRdb redid the calling of the 5' RACE reads with MiXCR, one entry per CDR3 protein. The sample carries about 57,000 distinct CDR3 sequences, 9% to 15% recorded once. This chain joins TRBV4-1 and TRBJ2-1; 7 nucleotides line up with TRBD2. This receptor was taken from a man aged 18 to 29 who had mild COVID-19 (a few samples of this study predate the infection). Cell type and time point are not known. Source material: PBMCs or a T cell subset sorted from them (not recorded which). This CDR3 reads CASSHGGVEFF. CDR3 in DNA: TGCGCCAGCAGCCATGGGGGGGTCGAGTTCTTC.